This TCR beta chain was identified in a study of blood T cell repertoires in COVID-19. Study-level information: The origin of the acute and convalescent COVID-19 samples was the United States, Italy and Spain. T cells, B-cell-depleted T cells, or PBMCs provided the cDNA or gDNA that served as material.

This clone was recorded once. CDR3 length equals 15 residues. Germline CDR1 MNHEY, CDR2 SVGAGI. The ends lost 6 bases at V and 0 bases at J; junction bases unmatched: 4. In the authors' workflow: Nucleated cell number was recorded as an estimate derived from reference gene primer amplification. Profiled with immunoSEQ multiplex PCR; TCRdb holds only in-frame clones, not every one. That table furnishes V, J and clone size, whereas the DNA furnished D and trimming. This sample yields 80,000 or so clones, of which about 85% are seen a single time; 9.1% belongs to the top ten. This chain uses TRBV6-5 with TRBJ1-5; 8 nucleotides line up with TRBD1. The sequenced material came from peripheral blood. The clonotype comes from a human donor in a cohort sampled during active COVID-19. The CDR3 nucleotides are TGTGCCAGCAGGTTGGACAGGGATAGCAATCAGCCCCAGCATTTT. Amino acids: CASRLDRDSNQPQHF.